These 9 T cell receptor beta chains were sequenced from one sample in a study of T cell changes during pregnancy in multiple sclerosis. Using immunoSEQ multiplex PCR, the repertoire was profiled, and TCRdb retains in-frame clones only, with some absent. The sample contains roughly 80,000 clones, roughly 93% of which appear only once. Sequencing was performed on peripheral blood, taken in the first trimester of pregnancy. The receptors were gathered from a female donor with multiple sclerosis, enrolled in a pregnancy study.

This sequence joins TRBV18 and TRBJ1-3; D may be TRBD1 (6 bases). Germline V gene data show CDR1 as KGHSH and CDR2 as LQKENI. The CDR3 is 22 amino acids. Deletions cut 1 base from V and 0 bases from J, with 28 bases between. The CDR3 DNA reads as TGTGCCAGCTCACCACAAAAGGGGACATATGGTGGAATTCTTGGCTCTGGAAACACCATATATTTT. It yields the protein CASSPQKGTYGGILGSGNTIYF.

The V call is TRBV27, the J call TRBJ2-1; 7 bases are a match to TRBD2. With V trimmed by 4 bases and J by 3 bases, 27 bases remained unmatched. The length of the CDR3 is 22 residues. The germline CDR1 and CDR2 sequences are MNHEY and SMNVEV (reference sequence). The CDR3 protein is CASSSTLPKRRETDRRYNEQFF. CDR3 in DNA: TGTGCCAGCAGTTCTACGCTCCCAAAGAGGCGGGAGACCGACCGACGCTACAATGAGCAGTTCTTC.

The CDR3 protein is CASLQGWPNEKLFF. DNA for the CDR3: TGTGCCAGCCTACAGGGGTGGCCTAATGAAAAACTGTTTTTT. This chain connects TRBV28 to TRBJ1-4, with 7 positions matching TRBD1. This CDR3 region has 14 residues. The trim removed 8 bases at V and 3 bases at J, leaving 6 bases unmatched. Germline V CDR1 and CDR2: MDHEN, SYDVKM.

This clone has only a few counts. This sequence joins TRBV7-9 and TRBJ1-1; D call uncertain. The CDR3 extends over 12 amino acids. From germline, CDR1 is SEHNR and CDR2 FQNEAQ (reference sequence). CDR3 sequence reads: CAEGRLNTEAFF. Written as DNA, the CDR3 is TGTGCGGAGGGTCGGTTGAACACTGAAGCTTTCTTT. Drawing the rest from reference TRBV7-9 and TRBJ1-1, the complete variable domain is DTGVSQNPRHKITKRGQNVTFRCDPISEHNRLYWYRQTLGQGPEFLTYFQNEAQLEKSRLLSDRFSAERPKGSFSTLEIQRTEQGDSAMYLCAEGRLNTEAFFGQGTRLTVV.

This clone was observed a handful of times. V usage is TRBV7-9 and J usage is TRBJ2-7; D remains ambiguous. V dropped 4 bases and J dropped 2 bases, with 6 bases sitting between them. The CDR3 has 12 residues. CDR1 and CDR2 (germline): SEHNR, FQNEAQ (reference sequence). CDR3 amino acids: CASSWSPYEQYF. DNA of the CDR3: TGTGCCAGCAGCTGGAGTCCCTACGAGCAGTACTTC.

V gene TRBV6-5 combines with J gene TRBJ1-1, with D unresolved. There are 10 residues in the CDR3. The V end lost 10 bases, the J end lost 2 bases, and 5 bases lay between the germline ends. Germline CDR1 and CDR2: MNHEY and SVGAGI. CDR3 DNA: TGTGCCACTAAAAACACTGAAGCTTTCTTT. Its translation: CATKNTEAFF.

The count of this clone is one. The rearrangement links TRBV25-1 to TRBJ2-5; 7 bases map to TRBD2. The CDR3 covers 17 residues. The germline gives CDR1 MGHDK, CDR2 SYGVNS. The V and J ends lost 1 base and 2 bases, in that order; junction bases with no gene match: 10. The DNA of the CDR3 is TGTGCCAGCAGTGAATGGGGCGGGGGTCGATTTCAAGAGACCCAGTACTTC. Its translation: CASSEWGGGRFQETQYF.

The chain has TRBV19 and TRBJ1-5; the match to TRBD1 covers 12 bases. Trimming took 5 bases from V and 7 from J; bases not matched to a gene: 6. The CDR3 length is 15 residues. Germline V gives CDR1 LNHDA, CDR2 SQIVND (reference sequence). The CDR3 is CASSPGTGGWQPQHF. The CDR3 DNA is TGTGCCAGTAGTCCCGGGACAGGGGGCTGGCAGCCCCAGCATTTT. Variable domain in full (rest from reference TRBV19 and TRBJ1-5): DGGITQSPKYLFRKEGQNVTLSCEQNLNHDAMYWYRQDPGQGLRLIYYSQIVNDFQKGDIAEGYSVSREKKESFPLTVTSAQKNPTAFYLCASSPGTGGWQPQHFGDGTRLSIL.

The chain is built from TRBV11-2 and TRBJ1-2, with 8 bases that match TRBD1. V gave up 3 bases and J gave up 4 bases; unmatched junction bases: 7. Per germline, CDR1 SGHAT and CDR2 FQNNGV. CDR3 length: 15 amino acids. The CDR3 reads CASSFGQGPSYGYTF. In DNA form, the CDR3 reads TGTGCCAGCAGCTTTGGACAGGGACCCTCCTATGGCTACACCTTC.